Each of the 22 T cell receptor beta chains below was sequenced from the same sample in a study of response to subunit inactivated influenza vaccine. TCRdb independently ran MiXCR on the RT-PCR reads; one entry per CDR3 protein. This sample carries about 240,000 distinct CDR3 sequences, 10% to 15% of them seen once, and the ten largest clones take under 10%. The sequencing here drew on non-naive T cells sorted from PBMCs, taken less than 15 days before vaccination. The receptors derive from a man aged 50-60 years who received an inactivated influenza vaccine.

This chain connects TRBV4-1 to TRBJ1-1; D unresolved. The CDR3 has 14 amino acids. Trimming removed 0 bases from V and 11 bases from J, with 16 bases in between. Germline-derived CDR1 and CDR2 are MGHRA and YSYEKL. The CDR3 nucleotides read TGCGCCAGCAGCCAAGATGGTCTCCCCCCGCGGGCTTTCTTT. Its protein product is CASSQDGLPPRAFF.

The CDR3 sequence is CASSSNRGADTQYF. DNA of the CDR3: TGTGCCAGCAGCTCGAATCGGGGGGCAGATACGCAGTATTTT. The chain recombines TRBV7-6 with TRBJ2-3; 7 bases align to TRBD2. This CDR3 spans 14 amino acids. The ends lost 4 bases at V and 4 bases at J; junction bases unmatched: 5. Germline V gene sequence: CDR1 SGHVS, CDR2 FNYEAQ.

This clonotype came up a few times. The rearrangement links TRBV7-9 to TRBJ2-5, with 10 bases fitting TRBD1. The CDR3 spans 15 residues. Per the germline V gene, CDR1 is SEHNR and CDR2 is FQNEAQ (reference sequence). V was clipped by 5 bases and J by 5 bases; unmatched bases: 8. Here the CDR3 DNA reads TGTGCCAGCAGCCGCGGGACAGGGGTGGAGGAGACCCAGTACTTC. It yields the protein CASSRGTGVEETQYF.

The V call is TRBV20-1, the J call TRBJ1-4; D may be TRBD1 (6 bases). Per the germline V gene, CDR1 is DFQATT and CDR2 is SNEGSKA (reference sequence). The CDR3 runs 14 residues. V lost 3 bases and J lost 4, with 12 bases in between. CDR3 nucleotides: TGCAGTGCTAGCCGACAGGATCTTAATGAAAAACTGTTTTTT. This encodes CSASRQDLNEKLFF.

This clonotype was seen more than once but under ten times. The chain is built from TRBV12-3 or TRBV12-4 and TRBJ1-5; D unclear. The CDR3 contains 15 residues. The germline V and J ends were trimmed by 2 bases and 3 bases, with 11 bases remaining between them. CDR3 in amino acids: CASSLSSVNNQPQHF. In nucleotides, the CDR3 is TGTGCCAGCAGTTTAAGCAGCGTTAACAATCAGCCCCAGCATTTT.

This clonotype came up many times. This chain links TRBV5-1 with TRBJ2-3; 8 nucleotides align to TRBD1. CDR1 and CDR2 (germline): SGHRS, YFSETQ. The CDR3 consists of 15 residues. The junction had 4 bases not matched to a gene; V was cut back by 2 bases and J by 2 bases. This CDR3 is CASSFGQGPTDTQYF. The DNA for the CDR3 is TGCGCCAGCAGCTTCGGACAGGGCCCCACAGATACGCAGTATTTT.

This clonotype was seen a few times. This CDR3 reads CASSYGTGTGNGYTF. The CDR3 region has the DNA TGTGCCAGCAGTTATGGGACCGGGACAGGGAATGGCTACACCTTC. The chain employs TRBV6-2 or TRBV6-3 and TRBJ1-2, with 9 bases lining up with TRBD1. This CDR3 comprises 15 residues. Germline CDR1 reads MNHEY; CDR2 reads SVGEGT. Losses at the gene ends were 3 bases for V and 6 bases for J; bases not matched to a gene: 8.

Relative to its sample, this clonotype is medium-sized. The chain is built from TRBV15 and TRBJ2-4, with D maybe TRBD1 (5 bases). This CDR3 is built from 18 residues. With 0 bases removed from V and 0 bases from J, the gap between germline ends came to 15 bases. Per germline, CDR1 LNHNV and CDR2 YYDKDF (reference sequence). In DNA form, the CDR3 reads TGTGCCACCAGCAGAGACCCCAACAGGAAGCTAGCCAAAAACATTCAGTACTTC. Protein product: CATSRDPNRKLAKNIQYF. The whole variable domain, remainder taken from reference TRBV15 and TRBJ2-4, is DAMVIQNPRYQVTQFGKPVTLSCSQTLNHNVMYWYQQKSSQAPKLLFHYYDKDFNNEADTPDNFQSRRPNTSFCFLDIRSPGLGDTAMYLCATSRDPNRKLAKNIQYFGAGTRLSVL.

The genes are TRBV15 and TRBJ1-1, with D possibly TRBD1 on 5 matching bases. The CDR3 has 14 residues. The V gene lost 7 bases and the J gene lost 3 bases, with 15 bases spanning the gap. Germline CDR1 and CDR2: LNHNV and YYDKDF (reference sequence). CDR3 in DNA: TGTGCCACCAATAAGGGCCGGGACGACACTGAAGCTTTCTTT. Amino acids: CATNKGRDDTEAFF.

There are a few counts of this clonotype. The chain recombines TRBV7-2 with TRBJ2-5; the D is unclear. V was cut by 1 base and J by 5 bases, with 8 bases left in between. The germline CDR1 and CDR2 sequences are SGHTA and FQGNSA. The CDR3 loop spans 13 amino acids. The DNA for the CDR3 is TGTGCCAGCAGCTTAGAGTTAGGGGAGACCCAGTACTTC. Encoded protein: CASSLELGETQYF.

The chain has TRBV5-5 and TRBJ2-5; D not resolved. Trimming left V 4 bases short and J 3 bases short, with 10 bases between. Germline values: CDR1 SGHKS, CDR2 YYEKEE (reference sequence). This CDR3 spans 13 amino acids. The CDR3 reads CASSVAAKETQYF. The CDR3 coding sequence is TGTGCCAGCAGCGTGGCGGCTAAAGAGACCCAGTACTTC.

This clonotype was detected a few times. This CDR3 reads CASSPTAGQGSGELFF. CDR3 bases: TGCGCCAGCAGCCCAACGGCAGGACAGGGGTCCGGGGAGCTGTTTTTT. The chain has TRBV5-1 and TRBJ2-2, with 9 bases matching TRBD1. J gave up 6 bases and V 4 bases, and 10 bases lay outside the gene matches. The germline V gene has CDR1 SGHRS and CDR2 YFSETQ. The CDR3 runs to 16 residues.

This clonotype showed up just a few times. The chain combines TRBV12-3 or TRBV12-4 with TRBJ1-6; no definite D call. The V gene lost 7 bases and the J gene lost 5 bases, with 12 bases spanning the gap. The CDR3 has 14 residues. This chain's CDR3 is CASTRRRNNSPLHF. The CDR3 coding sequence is TGTGCCAGCACCCGCCGAAGGAATAATTCACCCCTCCACTTT.

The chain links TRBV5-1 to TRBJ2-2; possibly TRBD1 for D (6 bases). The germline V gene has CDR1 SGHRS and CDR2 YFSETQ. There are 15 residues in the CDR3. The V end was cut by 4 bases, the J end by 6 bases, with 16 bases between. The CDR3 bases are TGCGCCAGCAGCCTACAGGGCTGGGGTTCCGGGGAGCTGTTTTTT. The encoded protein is CASSLQGWGSGELFF. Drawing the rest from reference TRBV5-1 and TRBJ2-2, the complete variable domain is KAGVTQTPRYLIKTRGQQVTLSCSPISGHRSVSWYQQTPGQGLQFLFEYFSETQRNKGNFPGRFSGRQFSNSRSEMNVSTLELGDSALYLCASSLQGWGSGELFFGEGSRLTVL.

CDR3 nucleotide sequence: TGTGCCAGCAGCCACAGACAGGGGAGGGCAGATACGCAGTATTTT. Residues: CASSHRQGRADTQYF. The V and J genes are TRBV7-3 and TRBJ2-3, with a weak D call TRBD1 (8 bases). The CDR3 is made up of 15 amino acids. Trimming shortened V by 5 bases and J by 4 bases, and 16 bases separated the two germline ends. CDR1 SGHTA and CDR2 FQGTGA come from the germline V gene.

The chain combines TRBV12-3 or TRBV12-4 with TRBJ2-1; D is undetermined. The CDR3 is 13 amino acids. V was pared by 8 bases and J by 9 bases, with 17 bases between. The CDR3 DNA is TGTGCCAGCGCGCCGTTCGACTCGGGTGAGCAGTTCTTC. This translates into CASAPFDSGEQFF.

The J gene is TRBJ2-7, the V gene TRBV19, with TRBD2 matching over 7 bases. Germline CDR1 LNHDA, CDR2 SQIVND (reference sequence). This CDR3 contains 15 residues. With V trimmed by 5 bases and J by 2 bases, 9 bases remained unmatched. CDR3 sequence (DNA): TGTGCCAGTAGTGTCTCGGCGGGAGAAACCTACGAGCAGTACTTC. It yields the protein CASSVSAGETYEQYF. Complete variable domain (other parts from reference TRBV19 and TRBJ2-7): DGGITQSPKYLFRKEGQNVTLSCEQNLNHDAMYWYRQDPGQGLRLIYYSQIVNDFQKGDIAEGYSVSREKKESFPLTVTSAQKNPTAFYLCASSVSAGETYEQYFGPGTRLTVT.

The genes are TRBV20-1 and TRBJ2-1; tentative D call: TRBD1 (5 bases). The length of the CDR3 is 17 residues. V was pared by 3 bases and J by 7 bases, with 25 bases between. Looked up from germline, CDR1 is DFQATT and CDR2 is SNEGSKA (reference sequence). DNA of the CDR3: TGCAGTGCTAGTCCGGACACCGCTCGGTGGGTGAGGAATGAGCAGTTCTTC. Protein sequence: CSASPDTARWVRNEQFF.

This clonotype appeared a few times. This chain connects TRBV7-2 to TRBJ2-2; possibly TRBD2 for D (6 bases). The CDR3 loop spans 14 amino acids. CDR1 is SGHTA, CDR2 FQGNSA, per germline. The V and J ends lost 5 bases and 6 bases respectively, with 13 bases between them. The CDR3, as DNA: TGTGCCAGCAGCGTTCATAGCGGCGCCGGGGAGCTGTTTTTT. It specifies CASSVHSGAGELFF.

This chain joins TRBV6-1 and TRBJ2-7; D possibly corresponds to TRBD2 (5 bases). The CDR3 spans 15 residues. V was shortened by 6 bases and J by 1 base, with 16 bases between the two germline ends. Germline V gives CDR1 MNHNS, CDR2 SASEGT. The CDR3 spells CASSHGLPGSYEQYF. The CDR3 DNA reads TGTGCCAGCAGCCACGGACTTCCCGGGTCCTACGAGCAGTACTTC.

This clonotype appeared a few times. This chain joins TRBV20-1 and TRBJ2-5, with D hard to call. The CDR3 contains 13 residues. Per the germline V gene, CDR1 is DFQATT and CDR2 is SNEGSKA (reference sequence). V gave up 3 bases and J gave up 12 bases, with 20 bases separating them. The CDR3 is CSASSSDRAAEYF. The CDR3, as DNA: TGCAGTGCTAGTTCTTCGGATAGGGCGGCTGAGTACTTC.

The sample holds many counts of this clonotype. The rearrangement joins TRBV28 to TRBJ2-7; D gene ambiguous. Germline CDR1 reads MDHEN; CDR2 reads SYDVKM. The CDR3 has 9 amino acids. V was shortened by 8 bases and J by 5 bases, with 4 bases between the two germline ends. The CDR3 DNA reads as TGTGCCAGCGGAGACGAGCAGTACTTC. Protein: CASGDEQYF.